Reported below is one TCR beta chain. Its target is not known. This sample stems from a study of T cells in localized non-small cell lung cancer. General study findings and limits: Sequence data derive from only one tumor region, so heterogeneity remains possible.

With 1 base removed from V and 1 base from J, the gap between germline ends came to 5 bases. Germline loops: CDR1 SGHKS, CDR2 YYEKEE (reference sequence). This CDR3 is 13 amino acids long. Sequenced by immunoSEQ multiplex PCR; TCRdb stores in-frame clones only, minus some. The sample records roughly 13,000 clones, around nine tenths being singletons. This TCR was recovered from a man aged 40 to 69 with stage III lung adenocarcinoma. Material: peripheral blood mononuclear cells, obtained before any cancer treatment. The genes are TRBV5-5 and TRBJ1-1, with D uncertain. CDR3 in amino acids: CASSLTANTEAFF. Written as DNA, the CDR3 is TGTGCCAGCAGCTTGACAGCGAACACTGAAGCTTTCTTT.